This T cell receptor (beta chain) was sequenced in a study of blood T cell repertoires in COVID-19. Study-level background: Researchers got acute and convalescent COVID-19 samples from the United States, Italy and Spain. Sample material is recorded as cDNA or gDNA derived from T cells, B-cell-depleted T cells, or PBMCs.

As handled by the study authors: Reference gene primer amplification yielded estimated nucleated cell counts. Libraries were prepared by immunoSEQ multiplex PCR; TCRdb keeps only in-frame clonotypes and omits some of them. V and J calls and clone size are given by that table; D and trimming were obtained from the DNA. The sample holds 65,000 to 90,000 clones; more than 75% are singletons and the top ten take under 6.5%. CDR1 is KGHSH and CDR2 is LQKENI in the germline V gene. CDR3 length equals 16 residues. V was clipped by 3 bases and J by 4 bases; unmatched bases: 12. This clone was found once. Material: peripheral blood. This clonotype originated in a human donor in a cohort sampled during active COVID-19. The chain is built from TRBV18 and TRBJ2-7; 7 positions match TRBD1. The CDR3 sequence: CASSPEDRIGAYEQYF. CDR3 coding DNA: TGTGCCAGCTCACCGGAGGACAGGATAGGGGCTTACGAGCAGTACTTC.